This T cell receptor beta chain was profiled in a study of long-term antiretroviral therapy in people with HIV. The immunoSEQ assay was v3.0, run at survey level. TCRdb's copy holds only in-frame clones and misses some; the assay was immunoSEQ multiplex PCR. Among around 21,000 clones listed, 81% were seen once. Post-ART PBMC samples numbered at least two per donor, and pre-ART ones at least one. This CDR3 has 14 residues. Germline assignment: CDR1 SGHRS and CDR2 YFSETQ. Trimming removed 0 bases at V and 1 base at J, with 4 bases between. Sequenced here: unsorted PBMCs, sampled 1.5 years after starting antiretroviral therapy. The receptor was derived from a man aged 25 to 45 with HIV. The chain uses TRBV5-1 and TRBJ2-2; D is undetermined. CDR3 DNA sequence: TGCGCCAGCAGCTTGGCTGGGAACACCGGGGAGCTGTTTTTT. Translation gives CASSLAGNTGELFF.